This T cell receptor (beta chain) was sequenced during a study of blood T cell repertoires in COVID-19 (dated by TCRdb to the early 2020s). For the wider study: Samples from collaborators originated in the United States, Italy and Spain and spanned both the acute and convalescent phases of COVID-19. The material from the prospective study consisted of cDNA or gDNA derived from T cells, B-cell-depleted T cells, or PBMCs. The dataset comprised deeply sampled blood TCRbeta repertoires from subjects exposed to, actively infected with, or recovered from COVID-19. The repertoires were made available in a free public database intended to serve as a resource for research on the immune response to SARS-CoV-2. The samples were drawn from two sources: the first 160 participants of the ongoing ImmuneRACE study, and 950 to 1,500 subjects contributed by 6 global collaborators. The sample metadata nearly always contained a de-identified subject ID, COVID-19 status, age in years and sex. Where available, HLA class I and class II types were taken from metadata supplied by the sample provider and were not determined by assay-based typing. The study at large found these results: How much clinical and demographic metadata was included differed by source and by participant, and the metadata was provided uncurated.

From a lookup of the germline V gene (reference sequence), CDR1 and CDR2 are MNHEY and SMNVEV. CDR3 length: 15 amino acids, cysteine to phenylalanine. Only the CDR3 DNA stays, 45 bases, in frame from base 1. The trim is 1 base for V and 0 bases for J, with a gap of 9 bases between the germline ends. At one collaborating source in Seattle, patients were enrolled during active infection and were followed longitudinally through the course of disease. Collaborating institutions collected whole blood in K2EDTA tubes following their own protocols. For TCRbeta analysis, collaborators shipped samples in one of three forms: frozen whole blood, isolated PBMCs, or DNA extracted from either of those sample types. TCRbeta CDR3 regions were amplified from genomic DNA by means of the immunoSEQ Assay, a bias-controlled multiplex PCR. The original methods were these. Nucleated cell counts per sample were estimated from amplification of reference gene primers within the assay. To quantify the absolute abundance of each unique TCRbeta CDR3 rearrangement, sequence reads were collapsed and filtered. Productive Simpson clonality was computed per sample as the square root of Simpson's diversity index over productive rearrangements. The immuneACCESS repertoire file appears here via TCRdb, limited to in-frame rearrangements. These files lack a portion of the clones; in checked studies, under half of the deficit traces to unresolved V genes, and the cause of the others is not known. That table furnishes V, J and clone size, whereas the DNA furnished D and trimming. The sample table records around 370,000 clones; about nine tenths of these occur just once. The ten largest clones capture about 7% of the sample.

Remarks on this clone: Its antigen remains undetermined. Within one base of it there is no much larger clone, and no base qualities were kept.

This TCR came from a woman between 65 and 79 years old with COVID-19, enrolled during active disease. The source material was peripheral blood. The chain couples TRBV27 to TRBJ1-2, with the D gene not confidently named. CDR3 sequence: CASSLFGDPNYGYTF. The nucleotide sequence reads TGTGCCAGCAGTTTATTCGGGGATCCTAACTATGGCTACACCTTC.